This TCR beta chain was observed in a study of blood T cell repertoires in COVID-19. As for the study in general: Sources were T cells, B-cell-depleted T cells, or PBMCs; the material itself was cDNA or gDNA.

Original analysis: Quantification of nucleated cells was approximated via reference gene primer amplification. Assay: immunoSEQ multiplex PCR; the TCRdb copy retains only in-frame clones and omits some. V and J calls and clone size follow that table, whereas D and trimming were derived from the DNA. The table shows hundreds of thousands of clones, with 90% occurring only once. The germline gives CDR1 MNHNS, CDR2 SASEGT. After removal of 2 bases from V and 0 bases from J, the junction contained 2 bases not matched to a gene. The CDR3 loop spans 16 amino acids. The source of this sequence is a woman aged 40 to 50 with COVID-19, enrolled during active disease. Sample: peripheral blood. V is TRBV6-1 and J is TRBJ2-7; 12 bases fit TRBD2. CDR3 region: CASSELAGGSSYEQYF. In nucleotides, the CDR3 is TGTGCCAGCAGTGAACTAGCGGGAGGGAGCTCCTACGAGCAGTACTTC.